This T cell receptor beta chain was obtained from a study of blood T cell repertoires in COVID-19. Turning to the study itself: PBMCs, B-cell-depleted T cells, or T cells provided the cDNA or gDNA that made up the material.

The CDR3 spans 14 residues. Looked up from germline, CDR1 is WSHSY and CDR2 is SAAADI. Between the trimmed V and J ends, which lost 6 bases and 3 bases, there was a span of 14 bases. This clone was observed a single time. TCRdb keeps only in-frame clones here, not all; method: immunoSEQ multiplex PCR. The sample shows about 94,000 clones, around 81% of them seen only once. The receptor was derived from a man between 60 and 70 years old with acute or convalescent COVID-19. The sequenced sample consisted of peripheral blood. The chain is built from TRBV10-2 and TRBJ1-1; D perhaps matches TRBD1 (6 bases). The CDR3 DNA sequence: TGCGCCAGCAGCAAACGGGACACCGACACTGAAGCTTTCTTT. Translating it yields CASSKRDTDTEAFF.